A selection of T cell receptor beta chains follows, all from one sample in a study of shared clonotypes between healthy human individuals. Assay: immunoSEQ multiplex PCR; the TCRdb copy retains only in-frame clones and omits some. The table lists about 2.1 million clones, 90% to 95% of them singletons. Input material: naive CD8+ T cells from PBMCs. Source of these receptors: a man younger than 35 in good health. Some clones in this sample may be carry-over from other donors' samples. Each CDR3 is given with its conserved first and last residue. A D gene is named only where the DNA matches it firmly. The size field is filled for only some rows; it gives once, few, many or a size class.

TRBV7-8,.,TRBJ1-1,.,TGTGCCAGCAGCCCCCGCTACACTGAAGCTTTCTTT,CASSPRYTEAFF
TRBV7-9,.,TRBJ1-1,.,TGTGCAGTGGGCGCTGAAGCTTTCTTT,CAVGAEAFF
TRBV7-9,.,TRBJ2-4,once,TGTGCCAGCAGCTTTGGAAATAACATTCAGTACTTC,CASSFGNNIQYF
TRBV27,.,TRBJ2-7,.,TGTGCCAGCAGCGTGGGGGGGGCCGGGGAGCAGTACTTC,CASSVGGAGEQYF
TRBV5-1,.,TRBJ2-5,.,TGCGCCAGCAGCCCTGCCCCGACAGGTCTAGTGGTCCAAGAGACCCAGTACTTC,CASSPAPTGLVVQETQYF
TRBV7-9,.,TRBJ1-5,once,TGTGCCAGCAGCTTCGGCGTGGGACCCCAGCATTTT,CASSFGVGPQHF
TRBV1,.,TRBJ1-2,many,TGCACCAGCAGCCAAGATCGTAGTGGGACTTCTCCTTATGGCTACACCTTC,CTSSQDRSGTSPYGYTF
TRBV11-2,TRBD2,TRBJ2-2,.,TGTGCCAGCAGTCGGTTTGGTAGCGGGGGGTCCGGGGAGCTGTTTTTT,CASSRFGSGGSGELFF
TRBV4-1,.,TRBJ1-2,.,TGCGCCAGCAGCCCAGAGACTTACAGGGATGACTATGGCTACACCTTC,CASSPETYRDDYGYTF
TRBV27,TRBD2,TRBJ2-1,.,TGTGCCAGCAGTTTCAGCGGGAGCAATGAGCAGTTCTTC,CASSFSGSNEQFF
TRBV13,.,TRBJ2-5,.,TGTGCCAGCAGCCCCAACCGGCTTGGGACCCAGTACTTC,CASSPNRLGTQYF
TRBV19,.,TRBJ1-1,.,TGTGCCAGTAGTGTTACAGTGAACACTGAAGCTTTCTTT,CASSVTVNTEAFF
TRBV11-3,.,TRBJ2-2,.,TGTGCCAGCAGCCCACGGACCGGGGAGCTGTTTTTT,CASSPRTGELFF
TRBV5-1,TRBD2,TRBJ2-1,.,TGCGCCAGCAGCTTGGACCACGGGACTAGCATAGGCAATGAGCAGTTCTTC,CASSLDHGTSIGNEQFF
TRBV6-6,.,TRBJ2-3,.,TGTGCCAGCAGCCCTTTCATAATCACAGATACGCAGTATTTT,CASSPFIITDTQYF
TRBV27,.,TRBJ1-5,.,TGTGCCAGCAGTTTCATGCGGGGGGAGGGTCAGCCCCAGCATTTT,CASSFMRGEGQPQHF
TRBV10-1,.,TRBJ2-7,once,TGCGCCAGCAGTGATGGGACGGAAAATTACGAGCAGTACTTC,CASSDGTENYEQYF
TRBV7-9,.,TRBJ2-3,.,TGTGCCAGCAGCCCAGGATCATTCCTCACAGATACGCAGTATTTT,CASSPGSFLTDTQYF
TRBV11-2,TRBD1,TRBJ2-7,.,TGTGCCACCTTGGACAGGGGAAACTTCGAGCAGTACTTC,CATLDRGNFEQYF
TRBV6-5,TRBD1,TRBJ2-1,.,TGTGCCAGCAGTTCGACAGGGGCCGGTGAGCAGTTCTTC,CASSSTGAGEQFF
TRBV4-1,.,TRBJ2-7,.,TGCGCCAGCAGCCAAGATCCGGGTAACCGCTACGAGCAGTACTTC,CASSQDPGNRYEQYF
TRBV29-1,TRBD1,TRBJ2-5,.,TGCAGCGCCAAGGACAGGTCAGGAAGGGAGACCCAGTACTTC,CSAKDRSGRETQYF
TRBV7-9,.,TRBJ2-2,.,TGTGCCAGCAGCTTAGTAGGAAGTGGCGGGGAGCTGTTTTTT,CASSLVGSGGELFF
TRBV5-1,.,TRBJ2-2,.,TGCGCCAGCAGCTTAGTCCCTACGAACACCGGGGAGCTGTTTTTT,CASSLVPTNTGELFF
TRBV2,.,TRBJ2-3,.,TGTGCCAGCAGTGAAGATGGGTATTATACGCAGTATTTT,CASSEDGYYTQYF
TRBV19,TRBD1,TRBJ2-7,.,TGTGCCAGTAGTATGACAGGGGTCACCTACGAGCAGTACTTC,CASSMTGVTYEQYF
TRBV28,.,TRBJ1-1,.,TGTGCCAGCAGCCGCCCAGGACAAGATATGAACACTGAAGCTTTCTTT,CASSRPGQDMNTEAFF
TRBV5-4,TRBD1,TRBJ1-5,.,TGTGCCACCCAAACCGGGACAGGGCCCAATCAGCCCCAGCATTTT,CATQTGTGPNQPQHF
TRBV29-1,TRBD1,TRBJ1-5,.,TGCAGCGTTGTTGAGGGGGCGAGGCAGCCCCAGCATTTT,CSVVEGARQPQHF
TRBV10-1,.,TRBJ2-2,once,TGCGCCAGCAGTCGAGTGCCGAACACCGGGGAGCTGTTTTTT,CASSRVPNTGELFF
TRBV4-3,.,TRBJ1-3,once,TGCGCCAGCAGCCCCTACAGGGACCCTGGAAACACCATATATTTT,CASSPYRDPGNTIYF
TRBV27,TRBD1,TRBJ2-7,.,TGTGCCAGCAGTTTATTGGACAGGGGCGCAGGATACGAGCAGTACTTC,CASSLLDRGAGYEQYF
TRBV4-3,TRBD1,TRBJ2-6,once,TGCGCCAGCAGCCTCACGACAGGGAGCCTTTTCTCTGGGGCCAACGTCCTGACTTTC,CASSLTTGSLFSGANVLTF
TRBV6-6,.,TRBJ1-2,.,TGTGCCAGCGGGAAGGGGGGCTACACCTTC,CASGKGGYTF
TRBV7-9,TRBD1,TRBJ2-7,.,TGTGCCAGCAGCCGGACAGGGATAGCCCTCCACGAGCAGTACTTC,CASSRTGIALHEQYF